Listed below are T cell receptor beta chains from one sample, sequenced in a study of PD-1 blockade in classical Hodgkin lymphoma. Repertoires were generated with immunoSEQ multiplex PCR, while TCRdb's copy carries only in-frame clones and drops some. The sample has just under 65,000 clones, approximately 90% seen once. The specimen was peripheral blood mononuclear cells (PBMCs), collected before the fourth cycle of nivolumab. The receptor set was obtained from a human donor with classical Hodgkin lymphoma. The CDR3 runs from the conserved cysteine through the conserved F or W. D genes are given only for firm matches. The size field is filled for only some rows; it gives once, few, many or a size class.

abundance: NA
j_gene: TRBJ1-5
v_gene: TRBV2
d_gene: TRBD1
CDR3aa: CASSEGSRTGGPQPQHF
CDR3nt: TGTGCCAGCAGTGAAGGGTCCCGGACAGGGGGCCCCCAGCCCCAGCATTTT

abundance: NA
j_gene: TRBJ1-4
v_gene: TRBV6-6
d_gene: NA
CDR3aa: CASIWGRDNEKLFF
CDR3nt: TGTGCCAGCATTTGGGGACGGGATAATGAAAAACTGTTTTTT

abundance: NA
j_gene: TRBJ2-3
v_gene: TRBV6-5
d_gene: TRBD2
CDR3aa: CASSYDAGGSTDTQYF
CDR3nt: TGTGCCAGCAGTTACGACGCGGGAGGGAGCACAGATACGCAGTATTTT

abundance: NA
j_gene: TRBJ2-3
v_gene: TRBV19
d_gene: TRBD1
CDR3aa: CASSDRGTDTQYF
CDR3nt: TGTGCCAGTAGTGACAGGGGGACAGATACGCAGTATTTT

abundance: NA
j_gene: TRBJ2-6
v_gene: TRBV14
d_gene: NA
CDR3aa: CASSRSGEPGANVLTF
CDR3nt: TGTGCCAGCAGCAGATCGGGGGAACCTGGGGCCAACGTCCTGACTTTC

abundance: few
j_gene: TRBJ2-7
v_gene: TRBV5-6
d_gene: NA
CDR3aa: CASTYTESYEQYF
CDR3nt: TGTGCCAGCACCTACACGGAATCCTACGAGCAGTACTTC

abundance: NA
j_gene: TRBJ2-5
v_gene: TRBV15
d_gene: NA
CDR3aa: CATSRDLISPETQYF
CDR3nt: TGTGCCACCAGCAGAGATCTTATCAGCCCAGAGACCCAGTACTTC

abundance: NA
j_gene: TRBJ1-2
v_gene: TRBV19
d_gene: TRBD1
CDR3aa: CASSIGQGTYGYTF
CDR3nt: TGTGCCAGTAGTATAGGACAGGGAACGTATGGCTACACCTTC

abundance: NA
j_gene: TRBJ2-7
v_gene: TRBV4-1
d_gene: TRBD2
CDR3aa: CASSRSLAGGSGYEQYF
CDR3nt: TGCGCCAGCAGTCGAAGCCTAGCGGGAGGATCTGGCTACGAGCAGTACTTC

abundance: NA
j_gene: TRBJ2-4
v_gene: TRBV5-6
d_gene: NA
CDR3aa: CASSMDAGAKNIQYF
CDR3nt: TGTGCCAGCAGCATGGATGCGGGAGCCAAAAACATTCAGTACTTC

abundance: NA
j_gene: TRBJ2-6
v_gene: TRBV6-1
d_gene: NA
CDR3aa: CASSDQSGANVLTF
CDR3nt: TGTGCCAGCAGTGATCAGTCTGGGGCCAACGTCCTGACTTTC

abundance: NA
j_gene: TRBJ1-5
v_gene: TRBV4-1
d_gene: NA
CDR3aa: CASSPGTSKFEPQHF
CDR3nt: TGCGCCAGCAGCCCCGGGACTTCTAAATTTGAGCCCCAGCATTTT

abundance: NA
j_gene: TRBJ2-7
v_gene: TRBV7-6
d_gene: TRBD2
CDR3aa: CASSHSSGSTYEQYF
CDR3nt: TGTGCCAGCAGTCACTCTAGCGGGAGTACTTACGAGCAGTACTTC

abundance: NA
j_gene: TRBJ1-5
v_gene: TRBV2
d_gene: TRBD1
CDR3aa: CASRGQGGQPQHF
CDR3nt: TGTGCCAGTCGAGGACAGGGCGGGCAGCCCCAGCATTTT

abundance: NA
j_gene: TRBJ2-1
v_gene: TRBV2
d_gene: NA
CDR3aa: CASSAGQGLMNEQFF
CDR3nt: TGTGCCAGCAGTGCCGGGCAGGGGCTAATGAATGAGCAGTTCTTC

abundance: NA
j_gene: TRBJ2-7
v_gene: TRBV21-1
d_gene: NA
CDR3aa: CASSKVLAGGTYEQYF
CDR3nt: TGTGCCAGCAGCAAAGTGCTAGCGGGAGGGACCTACGAGCAGTACTTC

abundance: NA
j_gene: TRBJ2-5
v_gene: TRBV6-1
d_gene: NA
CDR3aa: CASRPGWGEETQYF
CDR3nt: TGTGCCAGCAGACCCGGGTGGGGAGAGGAGACCCAGTACTTC

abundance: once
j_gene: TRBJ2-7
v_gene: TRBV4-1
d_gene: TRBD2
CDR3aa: CASSITSGASYEQYF
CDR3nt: TGCGCCAGCAGCATTACTAGCGGGGCCTCCTACGAGCAGTACTTC

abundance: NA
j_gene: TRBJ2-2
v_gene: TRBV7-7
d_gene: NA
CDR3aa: CASSLRFGLGGELFF
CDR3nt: TGTGCCAGCAGCTTAAGATTCGGTTTAGGCGGGGAGCTGTTTTTT

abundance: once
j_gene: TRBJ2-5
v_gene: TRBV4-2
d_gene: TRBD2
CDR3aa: CASSQGVAGGEETQYF
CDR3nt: TGTGCCAGCAGCCAGGGGGTTGCGGGAGGAGAAGAGACCCAGTACTTC

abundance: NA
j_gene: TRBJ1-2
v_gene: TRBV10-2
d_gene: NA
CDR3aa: CASCVGANYGYTF
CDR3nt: TGCGCCAGCTGCGTCGGAGCTAACTATGGCTACACCTTC

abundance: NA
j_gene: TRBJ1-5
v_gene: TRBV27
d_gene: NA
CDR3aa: CASSLNRARRYSNQPQHF
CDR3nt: TGTGCCAGCAGTCTCAACAGGGCTAGGCGGTATAGCAATCAGCCCCAGCATTTT

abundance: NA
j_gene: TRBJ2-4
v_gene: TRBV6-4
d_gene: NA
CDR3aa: CASSAPRGRGGNIQYF
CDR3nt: TGTGCCAGCAGTGCCCCCCGGGGGCGAGGGGGGAACATTCAGTACTTC

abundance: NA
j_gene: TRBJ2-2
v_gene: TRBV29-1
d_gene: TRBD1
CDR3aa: CSVLSGTGRVGELFF
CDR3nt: TGCAGCGTCCTGTCCGGGACAGGGAGGGTCGGGGAGCTGTTTTTT

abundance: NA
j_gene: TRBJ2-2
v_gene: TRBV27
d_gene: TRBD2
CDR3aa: CASSLSASGITGELFF
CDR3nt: TGTGCCAGCAGTTTATCTGCTAGCGGGATAACCGGGGAGCTGTTTTTT

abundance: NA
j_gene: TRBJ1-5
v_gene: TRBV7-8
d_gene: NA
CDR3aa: CASSPFPGYQPQHF
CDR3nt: TGTGCCAGCAGCCCATTCCCAGGGTATCAGCCCCAGCATTTT

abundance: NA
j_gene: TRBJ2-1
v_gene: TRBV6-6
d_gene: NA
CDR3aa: CASSYARFYNEQFF
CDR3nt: TGTGCCAGCAGTTACGCCCGTTTTTACAATGAGCAGTTCTTC

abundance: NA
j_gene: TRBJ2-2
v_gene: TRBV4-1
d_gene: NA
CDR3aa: CASSQWSSGELFF
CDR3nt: TGCGCCAGCAGCCAATGGTCGTCCGGGGAGCTGTTTTTT

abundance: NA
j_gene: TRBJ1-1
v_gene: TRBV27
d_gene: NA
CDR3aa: CASSLSDPGVNGAFF
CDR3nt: TGTGCCAGCAGTTTATCTGACCCGGGAGTTAACGGAGCTTTCTTT

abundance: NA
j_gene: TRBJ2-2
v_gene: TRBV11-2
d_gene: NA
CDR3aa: CASSPRRDTLPTGELFF
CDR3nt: TGTGCCAGCAGCCCCCGCCGGGACACACTTCCCACCGGGGAGCTGTTTTTT

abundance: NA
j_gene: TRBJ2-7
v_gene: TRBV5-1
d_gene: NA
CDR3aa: CASRAGRNYEQYF
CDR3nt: TGCGCCAGCAGGGCGGGACGGAACTACGAGCAGTACTTC

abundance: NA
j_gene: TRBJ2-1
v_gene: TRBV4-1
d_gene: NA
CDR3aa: CASSQPAGSSYNEQFF
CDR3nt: TGCGCCAGCAGCCAACCAGCGGGTAGCTCCTACAATGAGCAGTTCTTC

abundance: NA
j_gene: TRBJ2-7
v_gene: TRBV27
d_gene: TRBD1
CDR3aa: CASSFRTGFYEQYF
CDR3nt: TGTGCCAGCAGTTTTCGGACAGGCTTCTACGAGCAGTACTTC

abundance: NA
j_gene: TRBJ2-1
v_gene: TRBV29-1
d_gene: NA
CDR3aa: CSVGVHLNEQFF
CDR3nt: TGCAGCGTCGGGGTCCATCTCAATGAGCAGTTCTTC

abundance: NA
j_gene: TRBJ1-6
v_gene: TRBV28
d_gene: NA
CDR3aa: CASKPRTGGNSPLHF
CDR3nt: TGTGCCAGCAAGCCTCGGACCGGCGGGAATTCACCCCTCCACTTT

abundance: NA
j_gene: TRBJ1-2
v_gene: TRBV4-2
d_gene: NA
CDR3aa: CASSQAANSNDGYTF
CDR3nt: TGTGCCAGCAGCCAAGCTGCGAATTCCAACGATGGCTACACCTTC

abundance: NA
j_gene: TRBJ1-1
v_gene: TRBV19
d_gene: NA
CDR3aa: CASSMWDGVTEAFF
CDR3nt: TGTGCCAGTAGTATGTGGGATGGGGTCACTGAAGCTTTCTTT

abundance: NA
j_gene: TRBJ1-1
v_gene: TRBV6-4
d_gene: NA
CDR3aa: CASSPVTGQGMAFF
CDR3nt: TGTGCCAGCAGCCCCGTGACTGGGCAGGGGATGGCTTTCTTT

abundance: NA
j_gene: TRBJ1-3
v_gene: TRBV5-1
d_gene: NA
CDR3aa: CASSLAGGAGNTIYF
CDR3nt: TGCGCCAGCAGCTTGGCCGGGGGGGCAGGAAACACCATATATTTT

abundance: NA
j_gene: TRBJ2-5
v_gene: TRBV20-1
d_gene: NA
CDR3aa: CSAWRVEPQYF
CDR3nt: TGCAGTGCTTGGAGGGTAGAACCCCAGTACTTC

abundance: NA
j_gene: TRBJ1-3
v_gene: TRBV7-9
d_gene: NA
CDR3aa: CASSSDRSSGNTIYF
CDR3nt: TGTGCCAGCAGTTCCGACAGAAGCTCTGGAAACACCATATATTTT

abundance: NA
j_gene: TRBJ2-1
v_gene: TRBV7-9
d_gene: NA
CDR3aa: CASSLADDEQFF
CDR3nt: TGTGCCAGCAGCTTAGCGGATGATGAGCAGTTCTTC

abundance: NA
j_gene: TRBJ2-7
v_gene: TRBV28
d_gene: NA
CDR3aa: CASSLGYYEQYF
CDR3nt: TGTGCCAGCAGTTTGGGGTACTACGAGCAGTACTTC

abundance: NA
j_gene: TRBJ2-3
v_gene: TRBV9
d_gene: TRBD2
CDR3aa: CASSVAMASGGTDTQYF
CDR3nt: TGTGCCAGCAGCGTAGCTATGGCTAGCGGGGGCACAGATACGCAGTATTTT

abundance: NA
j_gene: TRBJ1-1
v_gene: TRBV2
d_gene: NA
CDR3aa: CASSEEQGWNTEAFF
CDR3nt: TGTGCCAGCAGCGAAGAACAGGGATGGAACACTGAAGCTTTCTTT

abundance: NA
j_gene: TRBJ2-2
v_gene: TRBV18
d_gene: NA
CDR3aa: CASSTGQGGELFF
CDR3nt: TGTGCCAGCTCAACTGGGCAGGGCGGGGAGCTGTTTTTT